This T cell receptor (beta chain) originates from a study of blood T cell repertoires in COVID-19. Study as a whole: PBMCs, B-cell-depleted T cells, or T cells were the source of the cDNA or gDNA that made up the material.

The CDR3 is made up of 16 amino acids. Germline-derived CDR1 and CDR2 are MNHNY and SVGAGI (reference sequence). J gave up 2 bases and V 9 bases, and 8 bases lay outside the gene matches. Sequencing was performed with immunoSEQ multiplex PCR; in TCRdb, only in-frame clones are kept and a portion is missing. The sample includes fewer than 150,000 clones, under 90% of them seen just once. This clone showed up just a few times. V usage is TRBV6-6 and J usage is TRBJ1-5, with 12 bases lining up with TRBD1. Sequenced input: peripheral blood. This TCR was recovered from a woman of 80 years or more in a cohort sampled during active or convalescent COVID-19. The CDR3 reads CASGDRGRDGNQPQHF. Written as DNA, the CDR3 is TGTGCCAGTGGGGACAGGGGGCGAGATGGCAATCAGCCCCAGCATTTT.